The 16 T cell receptor beta chains in this list originate from one sample, sequenced in a study of response to subunit inactivated influenza vaccine. TCRdb reprocessed the RT-PCR reads via MiXCR and lists one record per CDR3 protein. The table has 150,000 to 200,000 distinct CDR3 sequences, around 9.9% seen once. This specimen consisted of non-naive T cells sorted from PBMCs, obtained roughly 6 weeks after vaccination. The receptors were sampled from a man aged 45-65 years who received an inactivated influenza vaccine.

In this sample, this clonotype turned up many times. The chain is built from TRBV5-1 and TRBJ2-3; no definite D call. The CDR3 sequence is 14 residues long. Germline V gene lookup returns CDR1 SGHRS and CDR2 YFSETQ. Trimming took 4 bases from V and 2 from J, leaving 11 bases between them. The CDR3 here is CASSHRAPTDTQYF. For the CDR3, the DNA is TGCGCCAGCAGCCACCGGGCTCCCACAGATACGCAGTATTTT.

At least ten counts were recorded for this clonotype. The genes are TRBV11-2 and TRBJ2-5; the D gene is possibly TRBD1 (5 bases). Germline assignment: CDR1 SGHAT and CDR2 FQNNGV. The CDR3 runs 16 residues. The ends were cut back, 1 base at V and 4 bases at J, with 16 bases in the middle. For the CDR3, the DNA is TGTGCCAGCAGCTTAGGGGGCACTAACCTCGGAGAGACCCAGTACTTC. Its translation is CASSLGGTNLGETQYF. Combining the CDR3 with reference TRBV11-2 and TRBJ2-5 gives the whole variable domain EAGVAQSPRYKIIEKRQSVAFWCNPISGHATLYWYQQILGQGPKLLIQFQNNGVVDDSQLPKDRFSAERLKGVDSTLKIQPAKLEDSAVYLCASSLGGTNLGETQYFGPGTRLLVL.

Ten or more counts support this clonotype. The chain couples TRBV6-1 to TRBJ1-4; D perhaps matches TRBD1 (6 bases). The CDR3 covers 13 residues. Trimming shortened V by 4 bases and J by 14 bases, and 17 bases separated the two germline ends. Germline V gene sequence: CDR1 MNHNS, CDR2 SASEGT. The CDR3, as DNA: TGTGCCAGCAGTGGTGCAGGGGCCCGACTGCTGTTTTTT. Amino acids: CASSGAGARLLFF.

The sample holds a few counts of this clonotype. The chain links TRBV4-2 to TRBJ2-3; tentative D call: TRBD2 (6 bases). This CDR3 spans 16 amino acids. The ends were cut back, 1 base at V and 0 bases at J, with 11 bases in the middle. CDR1 LGHNA and CDR2 YNFKEQ come from the germline V gene. CDR3 amino acids: CASSQGSGGSTDTQYF. The CDR3 bases are TGTGCCAGCAGCCAAGGGTCCGGGGGAAGCACAGATACGCAGTATTTT.

The chain has TRBV28 and TRBJ2-5; D may correspond to TRBD1 or TRBD2 (5 bases each). This CDR3 comprises 13 residues. Between the trimmed V and J ends, which lost 2 bases and 9 bases, there was a span of 13 bases. Germline V gene lookup returns CDR1 MDHEN and CDR2 SYDVKM. The CDR3 region is CASSLPFRGAQYF. The CDR3 region has the DNA TGTGCCAGCAGTTTACCGTTCAGAGGGGCCCAGTACTTC.

This clonotype showed up many times. The chain joins TRBV28 to TRBJ2-7; 11 bases map to TRBD2. V shed 5 bases, J shed 0 bases, and the junction held 3 bases outside the gene matches. Germline CDR1 and CDR2: MDHEN and SYDVKM. CDR3 size: 15 residues. CDR3 in amino acids: CASSTGLAASYEQYF. The CDR3 nucleotides are TGTGCCAGCAGTACGGGACTAGCGGCCTCCTACGAGCAGTACTTC.

The CDR3 here is CASSLMGVYEQYF. CDR3 nucleotide sequence: TGTGCCAGCAGCTTAATGGGGGTCTACGAGCAGTACTTC. The V gene is TRBV5-4, the J gene TRBJ2-7, with D perhaps being TRBD1 or TRBD2 (5 bases each). Trimming removed 2 bases at V and 3 bases at J, with 9 bases between. The CDR3 length is 13 residues. Germline CDR1 SGHNT, CDR2 YYREEE (reference sequence).

A few counts support this clonotype. This chain connects TRBV7-2 to TRBJ1-3; TRBD1 matches 9 bases. CDR1 and CDR2 from the germline V gene are SGHTA and FQGNSA. Trimming removed 4 bases from V and 0 bases from J; junction bases left unmatched: 1. CDR3 length equals 15 residues. Here the CDR3 reads CASSWDRDSGNTIYF. In DNA, the CDR3 is TGTGCCAGCAGCTGGGACAGGGACTCTGGAAACACCATATATTTT.

CDR3 nucleotide sequence: TGTGCCAGCAGCCACCAAGCGGGAGGGGGGGAGACCCAGTACTTC. This sequence encodes CASSHQAGGGETQYF. The gene calls are TRBV3-1 and TRBJ2-5, with TRBD2 matching over 10 bases. The CDR3 extends over 15 amino acids. The germline gives CDR1 LGHDT, CDR2 YNNKEL (reference sequence). V shed 3 bases, J shed 5 bases, and the junction held 6 bases outside the gene matches.

This chain connects TRBV6-1 to TRBJ1-3, with TRBD1 as a possible D gene (5 bases). Looked up from germline, CDR1 is MNHNS and CDR2 is SASEGT. V was trimmed by 8 bases and J by 1 base, leaving 12 bases between them. The CDR3 has 14 residues. CDR3 sequence (DNA): TGTGCCAGCCTAGGAGGGGTGTCTGGAAACACCATATATTTT. This codes for CASLGGVSGNTIYF.

The chain couples TRBV12-3 or TRBV12-4 to TRBJ1-2, with TRBD1 matching over 8 bases. The J segment lost 4 bases and the V segment lost 6 bases, leaving 7 bases of the junction unmatched. The CDR3 is made up of 14 amino acids. The CDR3 reads CASSGQGVGYGYTF. The CDR3 DNA sequence: TGTGCCAGCAGCGGACAGGGTGTGGGCTATGGCTACACCTTC.

The chain links TRBV3-1 to TRBJ1-1; 8 bases are shared with TRBD1. V shed 5 bases and J 5 bases; nucleotides not matched to a gene: 7. From germline, CDR1 is LGHDT and CDR2 YNNKEL (reference sequence). This CDR3 is 14 amino acids long. Written as DNA, the CDR3 is TGTGCCAGCAGCTACGGACAGGGAGGGACTGAAGCTTTCTTT. Translation: CASSYGQGGTEAFF.

A few counts support this clonotype. The J gene is TRBJ1-4, the V gene TRBV20-1; a possible D gene is TRBD1 (6 bases). Trimming removed 3 bases from V and 3 bases from J, with 14 bases in between. The CDR3 consists of 15 residues. In germline, CDR1 is DFQATT, CDR2 SNEGSKA (reference sequence). Here the CDR3 reads CSARGLRGANEKLFF. CDR3 nucleotides: TGCAGTGCTAGGGGCCTCAGGGGTGCTAATGAAAAACTGTTTTTT.

This clonotype has more than one count but fewer than ten. The chain combines TRBV4-2 with TRBJ2-1; 9 bases map to TRBD2. This CDR3 is built from 19 residues. With 1 base clipped from V and 2 bases from J, the junction kept 12 bases outside the gene matches. Germline V gene lookup returns CDR1 LGHNA and CDR2 YNFKEQ. As DNA, the CDR3 is TGTGCCAGCAGCCAAGTTGGGGCTAGCGGGGCCTTTCCCTACAATGAGCAGTTCTTC. Translated: CASSQVGASGAFPYNEQFF.

The chain couples TRBV14 to TRBJ2-2, with TRBD1 as a possible D gene (5 bases). Germline loops: CDR1 SGHDN, CDR2 FVKESK. The CDR3 length is 13 residues. V was trimmed by 2 bases and J by 5 bases, leaving 6 bases between them. CDR3 nucleotides: TGTGCCAGCAGCCAATCAGGGACCGGGGAGCTGTTTTTT. It encodes CASSQSGTGELFF.

The V and J genes are TRBV29-1 and TRBJ2-3, with 7 bases that match TRBD1. J was trimmed by 3 bases and V by 7 bases; bases with no gene match: 10. CDR1 is SQVTM, CDR2 ANQGSEA, per germline. This CDR3 has 14 residues. The CDR3: CSGRQGQKTDTQYF. In DNA form, the CDR3 reads TGCAGCGGAAGACAGGGACAAAAAACAGATACGCAGTATTTT.